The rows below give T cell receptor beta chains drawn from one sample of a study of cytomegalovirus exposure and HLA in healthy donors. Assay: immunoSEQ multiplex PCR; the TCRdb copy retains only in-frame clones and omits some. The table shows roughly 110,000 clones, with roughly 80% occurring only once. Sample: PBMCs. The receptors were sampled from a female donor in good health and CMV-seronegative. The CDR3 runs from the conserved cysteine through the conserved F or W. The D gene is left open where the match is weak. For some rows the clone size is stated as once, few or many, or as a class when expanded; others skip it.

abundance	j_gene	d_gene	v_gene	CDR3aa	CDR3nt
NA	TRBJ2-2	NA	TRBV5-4	CASSLAGGAGELFF	TGTGCCAGCAGCTTGGCCGGCGGGGCCGGGGAGCTGTTTTTT
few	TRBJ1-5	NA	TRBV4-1	CASSPPSGGNQPQHF	TGCGCCAGCAGCCCCCCGAGCGGGGGCAATCAGCCCCAGCATTTT
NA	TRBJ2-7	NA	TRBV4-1	CASSQGQDTIYEQYF	TGCGCCAGCAGCCAAGGACAGGACACTATTTACGAGCAGTACTTC
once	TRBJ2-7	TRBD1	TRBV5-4	CASSQGGGQITYEQYF	TGTGCCAGCAGCCAGGGTGGGGGACAGATTACCTACGAGCAGTACTTC
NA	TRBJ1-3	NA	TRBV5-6	CASSATGRSGNTIYF	TGTGCCAGCAGCGCCACAGGCCGATCTGGAAACACCATATATTTT
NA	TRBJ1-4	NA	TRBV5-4	CASSSTDSPFNEKLFF	TGTGCCAGCAGCTCGACTGACAGCCCATTTAATGAAAAACTGTTTTTT
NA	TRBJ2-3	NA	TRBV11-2	CASSPPSRTDTQYF	TGTGCCAGCAGCCCTCCTAGCCGCACAGATACGCAGTATTTT
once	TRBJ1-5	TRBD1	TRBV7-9	CASSLGETGERHF	TGTGCCAGCAGCTTAGGGGAGACAGGGGAGAGACATTTT
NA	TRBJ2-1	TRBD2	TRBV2	CASTILAASEQFF	TGTGCCAGCACCATACTAGCGGCGAGTGAGCAGTTCTTC
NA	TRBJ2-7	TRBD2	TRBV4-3	CASSHDRGGYEQYF	TGCGCCAGCAGCCATGACCGGGGGGGCTACGAGCAGTACTTC
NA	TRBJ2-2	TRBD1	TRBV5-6	CASSLTRGGNTGELFF	TGTGCCAGCAGCCTCACAAGAGGGGGCAACACCGGGGAGCTGTTTTTT
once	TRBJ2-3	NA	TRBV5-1	CASSLESRSTDTQYF	TGCGCCAGCAGCTTGGAGTCCAGGAGCACAGATACGCAGTATTTT
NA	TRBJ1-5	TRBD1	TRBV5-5	CASSFGTGPNQPQHF	TGTGCCAGCAGCTTCGGGACAGGCCCCAATCAGCCCCAGCATTTT
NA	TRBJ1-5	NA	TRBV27	CASSLSRNQPQHF	TGTGCCAGCAGTTTAAGCAGGAATCAGCCCCAGCATTTT
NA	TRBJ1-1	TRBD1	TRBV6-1	CASSLQGSGFEAFF	TGTGCCAGCAGCCTACAGGGGAGCGGTTTTGAAGCTTTCTTT
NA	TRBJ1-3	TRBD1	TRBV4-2	CASSQEVTGQGSSGNTIYF	TGTGCCAGCAGCCAAGAGGTAACGGGACAGGGGAGCTCTGGAAACACCATATATTTT
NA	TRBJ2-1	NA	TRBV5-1	CASSLDDSGVNEQFF	TGCGCCAGCAGCTTGGACGACTCCGGGGTGAATGAGCAGTTCTTC
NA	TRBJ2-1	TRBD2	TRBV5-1	CASSTSGTSGGEEQFF	TGCGCCAGCAGCACCTCCGGGACTAGCGGGGGAGAGGAGCAGTTCTTC
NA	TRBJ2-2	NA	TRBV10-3	CAISEISSTGELFF	TGTGCCATCAGTGAAATTTCGAGCACCGGGGAGCTGTTTTTT
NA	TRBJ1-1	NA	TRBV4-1	CASSQAGGANTEAFF	TGCGCCAGCAGCCAAGCCGGTGGGGCGAACACTGAAGCTTTCTTT
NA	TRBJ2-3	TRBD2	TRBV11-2	CASSPGLASDTQYF	TGTGCCAGCAGTCCCGGACTAGCATCAGATACGCAGTATTTT
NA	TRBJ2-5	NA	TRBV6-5	CASSYAPHRETQYF	TGTGCCAGCAGTTACGCCCCGCACCGGGAGACCCAGTACTTC
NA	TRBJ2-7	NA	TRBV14	CASSQRSVSYEQYF	TGTGCCAGCAGCCAAAGATCGGTGTCCTACGAGCAGTACTTC
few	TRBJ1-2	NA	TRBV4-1	CASSQDSTGDYGYTF	TGCGCCAGCAGCCAAGACTCGACAGGAGACTATGGCTACACCTTC
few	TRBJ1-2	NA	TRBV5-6	CASSSGTSVYGYTF	TGTGCCAGCAGCTCCGGGACATCCGTATATGGCTACACCTTC
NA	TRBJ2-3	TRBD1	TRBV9	CASSVEGAGTDTQYF	TGTGCCAGCAGCGTAGAGGGGGCAGGGACAGATACGCAGTATTTT
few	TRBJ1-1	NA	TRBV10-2	CASSEPSGKAFF	TGCGCCAGCAGTGAACCTTCGGGGAAAGCTTTCTTT
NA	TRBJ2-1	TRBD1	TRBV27	CASSYDRGYNEQFF	TGTGCCAGCAGTTATGACAGGGGGTACAATGAGCAGTTCTTC
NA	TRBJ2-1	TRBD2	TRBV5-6	CASNRAGGQGNEQFF	TGTGCCAGCAATCGAGCGGGGGGGCAGGGCAATGAGCAGTTCTTC
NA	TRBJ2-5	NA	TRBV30	CAWRRPGSAETQYF	TGTGCCTGGAGGAGGCCGGGATCTGCGGAGACCCAGTACTTC
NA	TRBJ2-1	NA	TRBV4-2	CASSLPGSLYNEQFF	TGTGCCAGCAGCCTTCCGGGGTCATTGTACAATGAGCAGTTCTTC
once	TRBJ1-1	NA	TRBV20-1	CSARKGTEAFF	TGCAGTGCTAGAAAGGGGACTGAAGCTTTCTTT
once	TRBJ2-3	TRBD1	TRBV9	CASSPGQGVTDTQYF	TGTGCCAGCAGCCCAGGACAGGGGGTAACCGATACGCAGTATTTT
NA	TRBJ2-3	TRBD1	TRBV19	CAGKTGTGHPDTQYF	TGTGCCGGGAAAACCGGGACAGGGCATCCAGATACGCAGTATTTT
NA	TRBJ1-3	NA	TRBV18	CASSPRGGISGNTIYF	TGTGCCAGCTCACCACGCGGGGGGATCTCTGGAAACACCATATATTTT
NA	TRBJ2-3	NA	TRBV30	CAWRQGYRDTQYF	TGTGCCTGGAGACAGGGATATCGTGATACGCAGTATTTT
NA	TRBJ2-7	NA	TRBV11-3	CASSSDPPPGEQYF	TGTGCCAGCAGCTCCGATCCCCCCCCGGGCGAGCAGTACTTC
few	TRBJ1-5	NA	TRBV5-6	CASEIAGGDQPQHF	TGTGCCAGCGAAATTGCGGGAGGAGATCAGCCCCAGCATTTT
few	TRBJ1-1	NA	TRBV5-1	CASSLDSRPEEAFF	TGCGCCAGCAGCTTGGACTCGAGGCCCGAAGAAGCTTTCTTT
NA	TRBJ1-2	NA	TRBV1	CTGSQDGNRGYLIGYGYTF	TGCACCGGCAGCCAAGACGGGAACAGGGGGTATCTTATAGGCTATGGCTACACCTTC
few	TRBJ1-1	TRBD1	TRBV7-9	CASSQTGGFTEAFF	TGTGCCAGCAGCCAGACAGGGGGCTTCACTGAAGCTTTCTTT
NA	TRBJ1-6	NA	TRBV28	CASSFSNSPLHF	TGTGCCAGCAGTTTTAGCAATTCACCCCTCCACTTT
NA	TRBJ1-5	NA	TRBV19	CASSFPPGGVRNQPQHF	TGTGCCAGTAGTTTCCCTCCGGGGGGGGTCCGTAATCAGCCCCAGCATTTT
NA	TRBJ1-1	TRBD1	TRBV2	CASSETGTLNTEAFF	TGTGCCAGCAGTGAGACAGGGACTCTGAACACTGAAGCTTTCTTT
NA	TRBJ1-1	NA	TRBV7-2	CASSLAGAEAFF	TGTGCCAGCAGCTTAGCCGGGGCTGAAGCTTTCTTT